The 31 T cell receptor beta chains below were found in one sample sequenced in a study of blood T cell repertoires in COVID-19. Assay: immunoSEQ multiplex PCR; the TCRdb copy retains only in-frame clones and omits some. The data show just over 300,000 clones, about 87% seen once. The sample comprised PBMCs or T cells enriched from blood (not recorded which). Receptor source: a woman between 18 and 30 years old who had recovered from COVID-19.

This chain joins TRBV4-1 and TRBJ1-3; D ambiguous. V was trimmed by 0 bases and J by 0 bases, leaving 6 bases between them. This CDR3 contains 15 residues. Germline-derived CDR1 and CDR2 are MGHRA and YSYEKL. This CDR3 reads CASSQDTDSGNTIYF. CDR3 bases: TGCGCCAGCAGCCAAGATACAGACTCTGGAAACACCATATATTTT.

The genes are TRBV6-2 or TRBV6-3 and TRBJ2-2; 11 nucleotides line up with TRBD1. J was trimmed by 5 bases and V by 6 bases; bases with no gene match: 5. The CDR3 loop spans 15 amino acids. The germline V gene has CDR1 MNHEY and CDR2 SVGEGT. CDR3 amino acids: CASSGTGGWTGELFF. The CDR3 DNA sequence: TGTGCCAGCAGCGGGACAGGGGGTTGGACCGGGGAGCTGTTTTTT.

The gene calls are TRBV19 and TRBJ1-3; 7 nucleotides agree with TRBD1. The CDR3 totals 15 residues. Germline loops: CDR1 LNHDA, CDR2 SQIVND (reference sequence). Unmatched junction bases numbered 4, after V lost 5 bases and J lost 0 bases. CDR3: CASSSTGDSGNTIYF. The CDR3 DNA follows: TGTGCCAGTAGTTCTACAGGGGACTCTGGAAACACCATATATTTT.

The gene calls are TRBV6-1 and TRBJ2-7; 9 bases agree with TRBD1. J lost 2 bases, V lost 6 bases, and 8 bases had no gene match. This CDR3 spans 15 amino acids. CDR1 is MNHNS, CDR2 SASEGT, per germline. CDR3 residues: CASSTTGTGTYEQYF. The CDR3 region has the DNA TGTGCCAGCAGCACCACCGGGACAGGGACCTACGAGCAGTACTTC.

CDR3 region: CASRRRTGSRRTEAFF. The CDR3 nucleotides are TGTGCCAGCAGACGCCGGACAGGGAGCCGTAGGACTGAAGCTTTCTTT. The chain carries TRBV28 and TRBJ1-1; 8 bases match TRBD1. The CDR3 length is 16 residues. From germline, CDR1 is MDHEN and CDR2 SYDVKM. Trimming at V came to 6 bases and at J to 5 bases, leaving 14 bases not matched to a gene.

The chain couples TRBV9 to TRBJ2-3; 10 positions match TRBD2. This CDR3 spans 15 amino acids. The V segment lost 4 bases and the J segment 11 bases; nucleotides outside the gene matches: 13. The V gene's germline CDR1 is SGDLS and CDR2 YYNGEE. The CDR3 region has the DNA TGTGCCAGCAGCTCGCAATGGAGCGGGGGGGACGGGCAGTATTTT. It codes for CASSSQWSGGDGQYF.

This chain connects TRBV28 to TRBJ1-2; 7 bases are a match to TRBD1. The CDR3 totals 14 residues. Germline V gives CDR1 MDHEN, CDR2 SYDVKM. V was pared by 6 bases and J by 5 bases, with 9 bases of the junction left unmatched. Here the CDR3 DNA reads TGTGCCAGCAGACCCCCAGGGGGTCCATATGGCTACACCTTC. This gives the protein CASRPPGGPYGYTF.

This clone was found a few times. The chain is built from TRBV10-3 and TRBJ1-1; D remains ambiguous. The CDR3 sequence is 15 residues long. Trimming pared 2 bases from V and 3 bases from J, leaving 13 bases between. Germline assignment: CDR1 ENHRY and CDR2 SYGVKD. DNA for the CDR3: TGTGCCATCAGTGAGCCGAGGGTCCCCCACACTGAAGCTTTCTTT. It encodes CAISEPRVPHTEAFF.

This clone was observed a single time. The CDR3 bases are TGTGCCAGCAGCTCTACTTGGGATACGCAGTATTTT. Its translation is CASSSTWDTQYF. V and J are TRBV13 and TRBJ2-3, with unresolved D. The CDR3 has 12 amino acids. Germline V gene data show CDR1 as PRHDT and CDR2 as FYEKMQ (reference sequence). V lost 4 bases to trimming and J lost 6 bases, with 8 bases between them.

The gene calls are TRBV30 and TRBJ1-4; no clear D. V gave up 2 bases and J gave up 8 bases, with 21 bases separating them. This CDR3 has 16 amino acids. Germline values: CDR1 GTSNPN, CDR2 SVGIG (reference sequence). The CDR3 here is CAWSSGLSGVIEKLFF. Written as DNA, the CDR3 is TGTGCCTGGAGTTCAGGACTGAGCGGGGTAATCGAAAAACTGTTTTTT.

The chain employs TRBV28 and TRBJ2-5; D call uncertain. V lost 5 bases, J lost 4 bases, and 5 bases lay in between. Germline CDR1 MDHEN, CDR2 SYDVKM. The CDR3 is 11 residues long. CDR3 residues: CASSMAETQYF. The CDR3 DNA reads TGTGCCAGCAGTATGGCAGAGACCCAGTACTTC.

V and J are TRBV27 and TRBJ2-3; no firm D call. There are 16 residues in the CDR3. V was trimmed by 7 bases and J by 2 bases, leaving 19 bases between them. Germline values: CDR1 MNHEY, CDR2 SMNVEV (reference sequence). CDR3 DNA: TGTGCCAGCACCCCCCTCAGGAACTCACACACAGATACGCAGTATTTT. Its protein product is CASTPLRNSHTDTQYF.

The chain employs TRBV28 and TRBJ2-7, with D unclear. The V end was cut by 6 bases, the J end by 6 bases, with 27 bases between. Germline V gene data show CDR1 as MDHEN and CDR2 as SYDVKM. This CDR3 contains 17 residues. CDR3 DNA: TGTGCCAGCAGGTTCTTAGGCCCGGCGTCCCCTAGTTCCGAGCAGTACTTC. Translated, it gives CASRFLGPASPSSEQYF.

The J gene is TRBJ1-2, the V gene TRBV10-3; possibly TRBD1 for D (5 bases). The CDR3 has 12 amino acids. Looked up from germline, CDR1 is ENHRY and CDR2 is SYGVKD. The V end was cut by 6 bases, the J end by 4 bases, with 9 bases between. The CDR3 here is CAIRWGVYGYTF. DNA for the CDR3: TGTGCCATCAGGTGGGGCGTCTATGGCTACACCTTC.

The chain combines TRBV19 with TRBJ2-1; D is ambiguous. V was trimmed by 5 bases and J by 6 bases, leaving 14 bases between them. The CDR3 length is 14 residues. Germline V gives CDR1 LNHDA, CDR2 SQIVND (reference sequence). CDR3: CASSVVEPGNEQFF. In DNA form, the CDR3 reads TGTGCCAGTAGTGTCGTCGAACCGGGCAATGAGCAGTTCTTC.

The chain recombines TRBV5-4 with TRBJ2-7; a weak D match, TRBD2 (6 bases). The V gene lost 4 bases and the J gene lost 5 bases, with 28 bases spanning the gap. This CDR3 has 18 amino acids. The germline CDR1 and CDR2 sequences are SGHNT and YYREEE (reference sequence). The CDR3 DNA reads TGTGCCAGCAGCATGCGGGGTTTGGGGCCCCCAAAGGACGACGAGCAGTACTTC. Its protein is CASSMRGLGPPKDDEQYF.

The V gene is TRBV18, the J gene TRBJ1-2, with TRBD1 matching over 7 bases. Germline V gives CDR1 KGHSH, CDR2 LQKENI. With 3 bases clipped from V and 1 base from J, the junction kept 2 bases outside the gene matches. The CDR3 is 14 residues long. The CDR3 region has the DNA TGTGCCAGCTCACCCGGACAGGATAACTATGGCTACACCTTC. This codes for CASSPGQDNYGYTF.

The chain has TRBV7-2 and TRBJ2-7, with D perhaps TRBD2 (5 bases). Deletions cut 8 bases from V and 3 bases from J, with 14 bases between. The CDR3 totals 13 residues. The germline V gene encodes CDR1 SGHTA and CDR2 FQGNSA. CDR3 in amino acids: CASRPTGNYEQYF. The CDR3 DNA is TGTGCCAGCCGGCCGACGGGGAACTACGAGCAGTACTTC.

The V call is TRBV5-1, the J call TRBJ2-5, with TRBD1 matching over 7 bases. Germline V gene data show CDR1 as SGHRS and CDR2 as YFSETQ. The CDR3 is 14 amino acids. The trim removed 10 bases at V and 1 base at J, leaving 10 bases unmatched. The CDR3 sequence is CASAPQGLQETQYF. The CDR3 coding sequence is TGCGCCTCGGCCCCACAGGGGCTCCAAGAGACCCAGTACTTC.

CDR3: CASSLAGFSYNEQFF. CDR3 sequence (DNA): TGTGCCAGCAGTTTAGCGGGATTCTCCTACAATGAGCAGTTCTTC. This chain uses TRBV27 with TRBJ2-1; possible D gene TRBD2, 6 bases. The ends were cut back, 2 bases at V and 0 bases at J, with 8 bases in the middle. Germline V gene data show CDR1 as MNHEY and CDR2 as SMNVEV (reference sequence). CDR3 length equals 15 residues.

V usage is TRBV28 and J usage is TRBJ1-2; 8 nucleotides agree with TRBD1. The V segment lost 5 bases and the J segment 3 bases; nucleotides outside the gene matches: 20. The CDR3 length is 19 residues. The V gene's germline CDR1 is MDHEN and CDR2 SYDVKM. CDR3 region: CASSPTISTYQGAYYGYTF. CDR3 bases: TGTGCCAGCAGTCCCACTATTAGTACATACCAGGGGGCCTACTATGGCTACACCTTC.

This clone was seen more than once but under ten times. The genes are TRBV6-4 and TRBJ1-5, with D uncertain. Germline V gene data show CDR1 as MRHNA and CDR2 as SNTAGT. The ends were cut back, 4 bases at V and 6 bases at J, with 7 bases in the middle. The CDR3 length is 12 residues. The CDR3 DNA reads as TGTGCCAGCAGTGCCCGGGTTCAGCCCCAGCATTTT. Its protein product is CASSARVQPQHF.

The V and J genes are TRBV10-3 and TRBJ1-1; 7 bases line up with TRBD1. Unmatched junction bases numbered 9, after V lost 10 bases and J lost 4 bases. Germline V CDR1 and CDR2: ENHRY, SYGVKD. This CDR3 region has 13 residues. The CDR3 here is CATEPSGGTEAFF. CDR3 DNA: TGTGCCACCGAACCCTCAGGGGGCACTGAAGCTTTCTTT.

This clone was counted a few times. The chain is built from TRBV5-1 and TRBJ2-7; TRBD2 aligns across 7 bases. CDR1 is SGHRS, CDR2 YFSETQ, per germline. V lost 0 bases, J lost 1 base, and 7 bases stayed unmatched. This CDR3 has 16 residues. CDR3 nucleotide sequence: TGCGCCAGCAGCTTGGGCCTCCTAGCGGCGTCCTACGAGCAGTACTTC. Translating gives CASSLGLLAASYEQYF.

V and J are TRBV28 and TRBJ1-2; TRBD1 matches 8 bases. J gave up 4 bases and V 4 bases, and 11 bases lay outside the gene matches. This CDR3 is 16 amino acids long. CDR1 and CDR2 (germline): MDHEN, SYDVKM. CDR3: CASSSYDRGASYGYTF. The DNA of the CDR3 is TGTGCCAGCAGTTCGTACGACAGGGGCGCCTCCTATGGCTACACCTTC.

This rearrangement joins TRBV5-6 to TRBJ1-2, with 7 bases identical to TRBD1. The CDR3 runs 16 residues. V shed 0 bases and J 7 bases; nucleotides not matched to a gene: 12. The germline V gene encodes CDR1 SGHDT and CDR2 YYEEEE. CDR3 DNA: TGTGCCAGCAGCTTGGTAGAGGGGGCTTATTCGGGTGGCTACACCTTC. This codes for CASSLVEGAYSGGYTF. Full variable domain (missing parts from reference TRBV5-6 and TRBJ1-2): DAGVTQSPTHLIKTRGQQVTLRCSPKSGHDTVSWYQQALGQGPQFIFQYYEEEERQRGNFPDRFSGHQFPNYSSELNVNALLLGDSALYLCASSLVEGAYSGGYTFGSGTRLTVV.

V and J are TRBV15 and TRBJ1-1, with 7 bases lining up with TRBD1. Germline V gene sequence: CDR1 LNHNV, CDR2 YYDKDF (reference sequence). The CDR3 is 21 residues long. After removal of 0 bases from V and 1 base from J, the junction contained 20 bases not matched to a gene. CDR3 residues: CATSRDLRSADRKIGNTEAFF. The CDR3 DNA reads as TGTGCCACCAGCAGAGATCTTAGGTCCGCGGACAGGAAGATCGGGAACACTGAAGCTTTCTTT.

The chain couples TRBV11-3 to TRBJ2-1; D is possibly TRBD2 (7 bases). With 5 bases removed from V and 5 bases from J, the gap between germline ends came to 10 bases. The germline CDR1 and CDR2 sequences are SGHNT and YENEEA. The CDR3 is 13 residues long. In DNA form, the CDR3 reads TGTGCCAGCAGCGCGGGGGCCCACAATGAGCAGTTCTTC. It is translated as CASSAGAHNEQFF.

This chain connects TRBV29-1 to TRBJ1-2, with a possible D match to TRBD1 (6 bases). Trimming cost V 0 bases and J 0 bases, with 11 bases left between them. Looked up from germline, CDR1 is SQVTM and CDR2 is ANQGSEA. The CDR3 loop spans 15 amino acids. In DNA form, the CDR3 reads TGCAGCGTTGAAGAAGGTGCAGGGGCTAACTATGGCTACACCTTC. Its translation: CSVEEGAGANYGYTF.

V is TRBV6-5 and J is TRBJ1-4; 7 bases line up with TRBD1. The CDR3 has 15 residues. Germline assignment: CDR1 MNHEY and CDR2 SVGAGI. V shed 2 bases and J 8 bases; nucleotides not matched to a gene: 8. This CDR3 reads CASSYSGQGVEKLFF. The CDR3 DNA is TGTGCCAGCAGTTACAGCGGGCAGGGGGTCGAAAAACTGTTTTTT.

The genes are TRBV4-1 and TRBJ1-2, with D perhaps matching TRBD1 (5 bases). Germline V gives CDR1 MGHRA, CDR2 YSYEKL. The CDR3 sequence is 14 residues long. V was trimmed by 0 bases and J by 5 bases, leaving 10 bases between them. CDR3 in DNA: TGCGCCAGCAGCCAAGACAGGGTTTATTATGGCTACACCTTC. It yields the protein CASSQDRVYYGYTF.